The clone carrying this TCR beta chain showed up just once. Antigen: not known. This record belongs to a study of T cell repertoires in aging, cancer and after chemotherapy. At the level of the study: Paired samples before and after chemotherapy came from glioblastoma patients receiving temozolomide-based therapy. Overall study results and limits: Across the chemotherapy interval, each cancer cohort showed higher median generation probability, suggesting thymic rebound. Compared with age-matched healthy donors, untreated hematological or solid cancer patients showed higher blood TCR clonality.

Amplification of TCR beta used genomic DNA extracted from peripheral blood. A mixed TRB-A/B primer pool amplified rearranged TRB by multiplex touch-down PCR. TCRdb passed the multiplex PCR reads through MiXCR, listing each CDR3 protein once. Here the sample spans 2,000 to 2,500 distinct CDR3 sequences, 25% being singletons. Losses at the gene ends were 0 bases for V and 6 bases for J; bases not matched to a gene: 5. Looked up from germline, CDR1 is SNHLY and CDR2 is FYNNEI. This CDR3 comprises 16 residues. The chain combines TRBV2 with TRBJ1-6; 7 bases are a match to TRBD1. The sequenced sample was blood. The TCR comes from a human donor with a solid tumor. In DNA form, the CDR3 reads TGTGCCAGCAGTGAAGCGTGGGGACAGTCTAATTCACCCCTCCACTTT. Residues: CASSEAWGQSNSPLHF.